This section outlines one T cell receptor (beta chain) sequence together with its context. Measured with immunoSEQ multiplex PCR; TCRdb has only the in-frame clones, and not every one. The data contain some 700,000 clones, roughly 85% of them singletons. The entry originates in a study of shared T cell receptors in the human thymus. Germline values: CDR1 SGHRS, CDR2 YFSETQ. The CDR3 runs to 16 residues. J was trimmed by 8 bases and V by 4 bases; bases with no gene match: 9. These data are also associated with another study on human thymus T cells. Per that paper: Thymic samples were excised during corrective heart operations. Gene usage (both V and J) appeared biased in thymic and blood repertoires.

This TCR was recovered from a girl in the first two years of life with a congenital heart defect. The source material was thymocytes. The rearrangement joins TRBV5-1 to TRBJ2-1; 13 positions agree with TRBD2. Here the CDR3 reads CASSGWTSGGGDEQFF. CDR3 in DNA: TGCGCCAGCAGCGGATGGACTAGCGGGGGCGGGGATGAGCAGTTCTTC.